This TCR beta chain was sequenced in a study of blood T cell repertoires in COVID-19. The V gene lost 4 bases and the J gene lost 6 bases, with 14 bases spanning the gap. This CDR3 is built from 14 residues. Per the germline V gene, CDR1 is ENHRY and CDR2 is SYGVKD. Source study methods: Using reference gene primer amplification, nucleated cell counts were estimated. Sequencing used immunoSEQ multiplex PCR; TCRdb keeps in-frame clones, though not all of them. From that table come the V and J calls and clone size; the DNA was used to work out D and trimming. The repertoire consists of about 230,000 clones, with over 70% occurring once and the leading ten covering around 26%.

Sequencing was done on a sample of peripheral blood. The chain employs TRBV10-3 and TRBJ2-3, with a tentative D call TRBD1 (6 bases). The clonotype originates from a middle-aged man with acute or convalescent COVID-19. The CDR3 DNA sequence: TGTGCCATCAGTGCAAAACAGGGTGGTGATACGCAGTATTTT. Translation: CAISAKQGGDTQYF.